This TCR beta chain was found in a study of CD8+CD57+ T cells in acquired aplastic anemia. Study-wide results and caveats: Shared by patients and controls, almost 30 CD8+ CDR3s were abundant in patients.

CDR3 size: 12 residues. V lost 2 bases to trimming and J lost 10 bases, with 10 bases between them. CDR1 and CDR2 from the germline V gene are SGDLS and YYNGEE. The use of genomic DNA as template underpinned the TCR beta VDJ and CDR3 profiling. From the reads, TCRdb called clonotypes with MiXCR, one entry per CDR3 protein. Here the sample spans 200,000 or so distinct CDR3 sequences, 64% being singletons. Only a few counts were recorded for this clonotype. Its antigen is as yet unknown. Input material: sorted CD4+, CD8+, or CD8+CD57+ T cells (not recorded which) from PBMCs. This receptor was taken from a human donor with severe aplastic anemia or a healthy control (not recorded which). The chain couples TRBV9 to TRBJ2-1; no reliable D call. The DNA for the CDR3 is TGTGCCAGCAGCGTTTCACTCGGGGAGCAGTTCTTC. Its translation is CASSVSLGEQFF.